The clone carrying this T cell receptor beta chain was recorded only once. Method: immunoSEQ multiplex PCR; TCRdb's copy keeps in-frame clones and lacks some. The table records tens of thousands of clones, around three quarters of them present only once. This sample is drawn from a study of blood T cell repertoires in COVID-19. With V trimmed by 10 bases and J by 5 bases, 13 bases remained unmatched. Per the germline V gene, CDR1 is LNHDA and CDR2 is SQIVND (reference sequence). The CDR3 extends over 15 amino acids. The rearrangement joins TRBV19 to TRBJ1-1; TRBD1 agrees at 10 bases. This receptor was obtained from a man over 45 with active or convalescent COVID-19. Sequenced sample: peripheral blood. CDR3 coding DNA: TGTGCCACCGCCCCTCCGGGACAGGGGAGGACTGAAGCTTTCTTT. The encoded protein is CATAPPGQGRTEAFF.